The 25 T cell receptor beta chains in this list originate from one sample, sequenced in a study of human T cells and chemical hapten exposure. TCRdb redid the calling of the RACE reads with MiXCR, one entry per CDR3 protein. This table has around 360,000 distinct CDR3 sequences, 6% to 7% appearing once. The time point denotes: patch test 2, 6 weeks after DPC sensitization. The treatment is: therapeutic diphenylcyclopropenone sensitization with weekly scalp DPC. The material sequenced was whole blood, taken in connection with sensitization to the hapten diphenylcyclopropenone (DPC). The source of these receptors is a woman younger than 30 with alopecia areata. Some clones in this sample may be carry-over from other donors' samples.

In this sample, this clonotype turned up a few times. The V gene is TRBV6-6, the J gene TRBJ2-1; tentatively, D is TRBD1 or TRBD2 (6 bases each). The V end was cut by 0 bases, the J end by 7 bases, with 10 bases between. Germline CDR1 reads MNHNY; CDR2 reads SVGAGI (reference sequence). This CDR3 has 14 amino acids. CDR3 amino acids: CASSYSPGANEQFF. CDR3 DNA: TGTGCCAGCAGTTACTCGCCGGGGGCGAATGAGCAGTTCTTC.

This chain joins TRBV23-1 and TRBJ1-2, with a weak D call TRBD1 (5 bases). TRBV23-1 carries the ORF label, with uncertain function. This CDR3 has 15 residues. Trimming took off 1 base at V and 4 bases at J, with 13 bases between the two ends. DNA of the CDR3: TGCGCCAGCAGTCAATTGAGGGGACGGACCTATGGCTACACCTTC. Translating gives CASSQLRGRTYGYTF.

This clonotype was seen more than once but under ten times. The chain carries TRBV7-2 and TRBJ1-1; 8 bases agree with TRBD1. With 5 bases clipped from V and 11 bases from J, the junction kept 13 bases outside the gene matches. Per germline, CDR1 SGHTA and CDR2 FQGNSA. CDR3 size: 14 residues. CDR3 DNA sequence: TGTGCCAGCAGCCGAGCAAAAAGGACAGGGACGGCTTTCTTT. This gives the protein CASSRAKRTGTAFF.

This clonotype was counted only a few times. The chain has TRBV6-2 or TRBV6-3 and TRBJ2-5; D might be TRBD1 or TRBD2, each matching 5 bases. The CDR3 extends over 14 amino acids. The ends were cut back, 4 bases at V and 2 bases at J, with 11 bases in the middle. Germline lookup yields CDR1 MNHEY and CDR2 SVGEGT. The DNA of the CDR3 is TGTGCCAGCAGTTGGGACGGACCGCAAGAGACCCAGTACTTC. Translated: CASSWDGPQETQYF.

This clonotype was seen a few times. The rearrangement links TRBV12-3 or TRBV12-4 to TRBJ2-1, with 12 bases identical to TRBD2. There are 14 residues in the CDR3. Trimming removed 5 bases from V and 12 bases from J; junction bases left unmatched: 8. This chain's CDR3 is CASSPLAGGEVQFF. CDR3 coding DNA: TGTGCCAGCAGTCCTCTAGCGGGGGGGGAGGTGCAGTTCTTC.

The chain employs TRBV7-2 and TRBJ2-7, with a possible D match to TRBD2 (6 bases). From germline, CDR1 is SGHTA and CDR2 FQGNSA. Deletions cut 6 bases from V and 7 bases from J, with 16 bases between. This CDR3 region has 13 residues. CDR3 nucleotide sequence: TGTGCCAGCAGACCCGAGGCTAGCGAAGAGCAGTACTTC. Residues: CASRPEASEEQYF. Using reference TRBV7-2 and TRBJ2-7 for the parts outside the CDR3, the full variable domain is GAGVSQSPSNKVTEKGKDVELRCDPISGHTALYWYRQSLGQGLEFLIYFQGNSAPDKSGLPSDRFSAERTGGSVSTLTIQRTQQEDSAVYLCASRPEASEEQYFGPGTRLTVT.

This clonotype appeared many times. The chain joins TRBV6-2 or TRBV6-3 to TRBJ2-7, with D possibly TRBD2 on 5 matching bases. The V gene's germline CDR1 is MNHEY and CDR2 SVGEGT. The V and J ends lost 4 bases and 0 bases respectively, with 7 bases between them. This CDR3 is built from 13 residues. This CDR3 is CASSLGSSYEQYF. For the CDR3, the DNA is TGTGCCAGCAGTTTAGGGAGCTCCTACGAGCAGTACTTC.

The CDR3 is CSAIRTSGGMDTQYF. CDR3 nucleotide sequence: TGCAGTGCTATTAGGACTAGCGGGGGGATGGATACGCAGTATTTT. The chain has TRBV20-1 and TRBJ2-3; the match to TRBD2 covers 14 bases. CDR3 length: 15 residues. Germline V gene sequence: CDR1 DFQATT, CDR2 SNEGSKA (reference sequence). V lost 4 bases, J lost 6 bases, and 6 bases stayed unmatched.

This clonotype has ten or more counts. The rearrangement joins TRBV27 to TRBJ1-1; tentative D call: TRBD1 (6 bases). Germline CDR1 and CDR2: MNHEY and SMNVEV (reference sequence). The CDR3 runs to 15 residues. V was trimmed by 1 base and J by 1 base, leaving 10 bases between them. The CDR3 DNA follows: TGTGCCAGCAGTTTATATAACAGGGCGAACACTGAAGCTTTCTTT. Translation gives CASSLYNRANTEAFF.

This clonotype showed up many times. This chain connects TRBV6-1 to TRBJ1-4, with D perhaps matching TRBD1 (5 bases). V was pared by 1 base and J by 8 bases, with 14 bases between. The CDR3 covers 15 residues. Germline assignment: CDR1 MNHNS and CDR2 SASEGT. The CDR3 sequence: CASSEVEDRVEKLFF. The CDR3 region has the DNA TGTGCCAGCAGTGAAGTCGAAGACAGAGTAGAAAAACTGTTTTTT.

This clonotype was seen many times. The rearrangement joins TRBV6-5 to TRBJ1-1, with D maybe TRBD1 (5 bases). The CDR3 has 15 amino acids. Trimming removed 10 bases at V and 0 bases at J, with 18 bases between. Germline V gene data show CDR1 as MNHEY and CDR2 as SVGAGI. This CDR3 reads CATWLLWGVNTEAFF. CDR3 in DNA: TGTGCCACCTGGTTACTGTGGGGGGTGAACACTGAAGCTTTCTTT.

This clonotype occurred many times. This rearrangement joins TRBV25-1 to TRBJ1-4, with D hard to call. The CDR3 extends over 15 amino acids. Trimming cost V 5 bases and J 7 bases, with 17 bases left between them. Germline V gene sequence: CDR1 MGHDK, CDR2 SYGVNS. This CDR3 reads CASSPRLRLAEKLFF. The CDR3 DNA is TGTGCCAGCAGTCCCCGGCTTAGGCTGGCTGAAAAACTGTTTTTT.

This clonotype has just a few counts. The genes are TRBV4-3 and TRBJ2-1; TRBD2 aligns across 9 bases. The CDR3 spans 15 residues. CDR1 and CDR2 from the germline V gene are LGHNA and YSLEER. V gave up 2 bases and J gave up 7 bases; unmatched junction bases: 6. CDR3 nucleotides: TGCGCCAGCAGCCAAAGTGCTAGCGGGGTAAATGAGCAGTTCTTC. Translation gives CASSQSASGVNEQFF.

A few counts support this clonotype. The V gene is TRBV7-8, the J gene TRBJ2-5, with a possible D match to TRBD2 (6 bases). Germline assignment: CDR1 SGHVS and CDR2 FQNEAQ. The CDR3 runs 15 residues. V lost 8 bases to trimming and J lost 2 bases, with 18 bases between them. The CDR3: CASYSSLAYQETQYF. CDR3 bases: TGTGCCAGCTACTCTTCCCTAGCGTATCAAGAGACCCAGTACTTC.

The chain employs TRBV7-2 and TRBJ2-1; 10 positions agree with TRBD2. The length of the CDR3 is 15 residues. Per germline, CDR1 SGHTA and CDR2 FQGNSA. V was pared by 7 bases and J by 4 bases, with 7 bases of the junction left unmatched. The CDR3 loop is CASIQRGGRYNEQFF. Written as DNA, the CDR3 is TGTGCCAGCATCCAGCGGGGGGGCCGATACAATGAGCAGTTCTTC.

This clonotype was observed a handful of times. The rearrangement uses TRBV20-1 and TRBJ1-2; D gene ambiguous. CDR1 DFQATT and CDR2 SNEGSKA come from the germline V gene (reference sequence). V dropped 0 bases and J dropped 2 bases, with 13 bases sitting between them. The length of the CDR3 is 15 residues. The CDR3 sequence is CSARDRTYENYGYTF. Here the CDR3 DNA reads TGCAGTGCTAGAGATCGGACTTACGAAAACTATGGCTACACCTTC.

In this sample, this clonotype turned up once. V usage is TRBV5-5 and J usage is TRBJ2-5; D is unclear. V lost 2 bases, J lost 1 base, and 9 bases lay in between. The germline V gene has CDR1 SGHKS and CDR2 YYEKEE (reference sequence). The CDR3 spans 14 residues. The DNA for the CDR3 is TGTGCCAGCAGCTTTAACGTGGGCCAAGAGACCCAGTACTTC. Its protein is CASSFNVGQETQYF.

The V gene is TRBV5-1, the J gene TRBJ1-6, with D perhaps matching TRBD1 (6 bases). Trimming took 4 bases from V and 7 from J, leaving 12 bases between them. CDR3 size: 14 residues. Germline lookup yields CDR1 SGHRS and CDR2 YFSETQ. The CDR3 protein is CASSLGHPNSPLHF. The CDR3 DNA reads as TGCGCCAGCAGCCTGGGACACCCAAATTCACCCCTCCACTTT.

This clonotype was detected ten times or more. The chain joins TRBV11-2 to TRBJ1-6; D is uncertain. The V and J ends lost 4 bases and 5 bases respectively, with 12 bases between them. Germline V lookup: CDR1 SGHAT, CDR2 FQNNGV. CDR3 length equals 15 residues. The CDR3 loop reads CASSYLTRNNSPLHF. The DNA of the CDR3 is TGTGCCAGCAGCTACCTTACGCGAAATAATTCACCCCTCCACTTT.

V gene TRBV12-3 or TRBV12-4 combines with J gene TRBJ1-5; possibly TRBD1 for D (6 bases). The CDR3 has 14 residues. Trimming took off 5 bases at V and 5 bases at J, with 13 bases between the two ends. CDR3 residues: CASSPDRLDQPQHF. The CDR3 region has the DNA TGTGCCAGCAGTCCGGACAGACTTGATCAGCCCCAGCATTTT.

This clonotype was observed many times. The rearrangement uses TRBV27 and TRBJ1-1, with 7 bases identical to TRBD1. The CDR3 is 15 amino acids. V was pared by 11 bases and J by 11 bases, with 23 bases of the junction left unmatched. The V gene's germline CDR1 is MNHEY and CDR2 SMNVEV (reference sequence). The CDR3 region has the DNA TGTGCCTCCCGCCGGGAGGGGGCCCCTGGGCGACGCGCTTTCTTT. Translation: CASRREGAPGRRAFF.

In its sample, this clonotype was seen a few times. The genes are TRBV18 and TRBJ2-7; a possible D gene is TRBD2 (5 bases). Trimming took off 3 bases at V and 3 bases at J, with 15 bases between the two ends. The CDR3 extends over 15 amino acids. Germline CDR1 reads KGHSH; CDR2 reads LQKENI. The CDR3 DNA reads TGTGCCAGCTCACCGTCCGGGATCCAGAACTACGAGCAGTACTTC. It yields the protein CASSPSGIQNYEQYF.

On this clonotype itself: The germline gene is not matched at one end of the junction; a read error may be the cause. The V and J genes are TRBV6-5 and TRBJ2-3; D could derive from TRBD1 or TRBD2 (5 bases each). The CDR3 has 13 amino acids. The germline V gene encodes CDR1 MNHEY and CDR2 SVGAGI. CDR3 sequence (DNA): TGTGCCAGCAGACCACGGGACGTAGATACACAGTATTTT. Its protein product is CASRPRDVDTQYF.

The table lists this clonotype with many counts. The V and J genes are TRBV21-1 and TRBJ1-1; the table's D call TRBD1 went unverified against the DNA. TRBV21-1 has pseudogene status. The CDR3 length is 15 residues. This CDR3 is CASSKEGTGGTEAFF. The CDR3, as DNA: TGTGCCAGCAGCAAAGAAGGGACCGGGGGGACTGAAGCTTTCTTT.

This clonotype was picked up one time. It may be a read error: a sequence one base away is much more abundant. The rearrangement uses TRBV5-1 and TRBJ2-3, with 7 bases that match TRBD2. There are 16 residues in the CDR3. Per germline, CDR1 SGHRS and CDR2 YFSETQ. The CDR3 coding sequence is TGCGTCAGCAGCCAACGCAGGGAGGGGAGCGCAGATACGCAGTATTTT. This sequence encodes CVSSQRREGSADTQYF. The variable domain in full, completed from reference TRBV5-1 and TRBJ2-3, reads KAGVTQTPRYLIKTRGQQVTLSCSPISGHRSVSWYQQTPGQGLQFLFEYFSETQRNKGNFPGRFSGRQFSNSRSEMNVSTLELGDSALYLCVSSQRREGSADTQYFGPGTRLTVL.